What follows are 24 T cell receptor beta chains derived from one specimen sequenced in a study of cytomegalovirus exposure and HLA in healthy donors. Primers for the PCR totalled 60 Vbeta and 13 Jbeta. The data were produced by immunoSEQ multiplex PCR, yet TCRdb's version contains in-frame clones alone and is incomplete. The sample includes 110,000 to 150,000 clones, about two thirds seen only once; the top ten take approximately 2.1%. The sample consisted of PBMCs. These receptor sequences come from a man aged 40-49 years in good health and CMV-seronegative.

This sequence joins TRBV7-6 and TRBJ1-4; TRBD1 matches at 8 bases. Germline V CDR1 and CDR2: SGHVS, FNYEAQ. The ends lost 5 bases at V and 11 bases at J; junction bases unmatched: 19. The CDR3 has 17 residues. In nucleotides, the CDR3 is TGTGCCAGCAGCCCGGACGGGGGGACAGGTGGGCGTTGGAAACTGTTTTTT. This sequence encodes CASSPDGGTGGRWKLFF.

The rearrangement joins TRBV4-1 to TRBJ1-5, with D maybe TRBD1 (5 bases). Germline V lookup: CDR1 MGHRA, CDR2 YSYEKL. The CDR3 contains 15 residues. V was pared by 3 bases and J by 9 bases, with 18 bases between. CDR3 amino acids: CASSQEGMMGRPQHF. CDR3 DNA sequence: TGCGCCAGCAGCCAGGAGGGGATGATGGGGCGGCCCCAGCATTTT.

This chain joins TRBV5-1 and TRBJ2-3; 7 nucleotides line up with TRBD1. CDR1 and CDR2 from the germline V gene are SGHRS and YFSETQ. The CDR3 sequence is 15 residues long. J gave up 6 bases and V 2 bases, and 9 bases lay outside the gene matches. The CDR3 sequence is CASSFSGGNTDTQYF. DNA for the CDR3: TGCGCCAGCAGCTTCTCAGGGGGAAATACGGATACGCAGTATTTT.

This chain joins TRBV6-4 and TRBJ2-6; the D gene is possibly TRBD1 (6 bases). Trimming took off 5 bases at V and 2 bases at J, with 10 bases between the two ends. The CDR3 totals 15 residues. In germline, CDR1 is MRHNA, CDR2 SNTAGT. CDR3 DNA: TGTGCCAGCAGTACAGGGTTTGCTGGGGCCAACGTCCTGACTTTC. Protein sequence: CASSTGFAGANVLTF.

The chain links TRBV6-1 to TRBJ2-7; TRBD2 agrees at 7 bases. Germline V gene sequence: CDR1 MNHNS, CDR2 SASEGT. V gave up 6 bases and J gave up 9 bases; unmatched junction bases: 11. The CDR3 covers 13 residues. The CDR3 is CASRSRGVGGQYF. The CDR3 DNA is TGTGCCAGCAGATCACGGGGGGTCGGGGGGCAGTACTTC.

This clone came up once. The rearrangement links TRBV29-1 to TRBJ2-1; 7 nucleotides line up with TRBD1. The CDR3 loop spans 13 amino acids. Per germline, CDR1 SQVTM and CDR2 ANQGSEA. The V gene end was trimmed by 7 bases and the J gene end by 2 bases; junction bases not matched to a gene: 5. The CDR3 DNA is TGCAGCGACACCAGGGGGACCTACAATGAGCAGTTCTTC. It translates to CSDTRGTYNEQFF.

For the CDR3, the DNA is TGTGCCAGCAGTGAAAGCTTGGTTCTGGTATCTGAAGCTTTCTTT. It yields the protein CASSESLVLVSEAFF. This chain uses TRBV2 with TRBJ1-1; no firm D call. Germline V gene lookup returns CDR1 SNHLY and CDR2 FYNNEI. V lost 2 bases and J lost 6, with 16 bases in between. The CDR3 is 15 residues long. The variable domain in full, with the rest retrieved from reference TRBV2 and TRBJ1-1, is EPEVTQTPSHQVTQMGQEVILRCVPISNHLYFYWYRQILGQKVEFLVSFYNNEISEKSEIFDDQFSVERPDGSNFTLKIRSTKLEDSAMYFCASSESLVLVSEAFFGQGTRLTVV.

There are a few counts of this clone. Written as DNA, the CDR3 is TGCGCCAGCAGCCAAGATGACTTCATAGCCAAAAACATTCAGTACTTC. Translating it yields CASSQDDFIAKNIQYF. The chain recombines TRBV4-1 with TRBJ2-4; D is undetermined. Germline assignment: CDR1 MGHRA and CDR2 YSYEKL. Trimming removed 0 bases from V and 0 bases from J, with 9 bases in between. The CDR3 is 16 amino acids.

The gene calls are TRBV30 and TRBJ2-3, with D possibly being TRBD2 (6 bases). The CDR3 is made up of 13 amino acids. V was pared by 4 bases and J by 0 bases, with 8 bases between. Germline V lookup: CDR1 GTSNPN, CDR2 SVGIG (reference sequence). The CDR3 is CAWTGGSTDTQYF. CDR3 in DNA: TGTGCCTGGACCGGGGGTAGCACAGATACGCAGTATTTT.

This clone appeared a few times. The sample has other DNA sequences that encode this CDR3 too. The CDR3 sequence: CASAGTTLTEAFF. CDR3 coding DNA: TGTGCCTCAGCAGGAACCACCCTGACCGAAGCTTTCTTT. The genes are TRBV2 and TRBJ1-1, with D uncertain. Trimming stripped 11 bases from V and 8 bases from J, with 21 bases between. The CDR3 has 13 residues. Germline-derived CDR1 and CDR2 are SNHLY and FYNNEI.

This chain links TRBV5-1 with TRBJ2-7; 9 bases fit TRBD2. The V gene's germline CDR1 is SGHRS and CDR2 YFSETQ. With 4 bases clipped from V and 5 bases from J, the junction kept 13 bases outside the gene matches. The length of the CDR3 is 16 residues. The CDR3 loop is CASSAGEGGRGNEQYF. The CDR3 DNA sequence: TGCGCCAGCAGCGCCGGGGAGGGCGGGAGGGGCAACGAGCAGTACTTC. The whole variable domain, remainder taken from reference TRBV5-1 and TRBJ2-7, is KAGVTQTPRYLIKTRGQQVTLSCSPISGHRSVSWYQQTPGQGLQFLFEYFSETQRNKGNFPGRFSGRQFSNSRSEMNVSTLELGDSALYLCASSAGEGGRGNEQYFGPGTRLTVT.

V and J are TRBV28 and TRBJ2-7; the match to TRBD1 covers 7 bases. With 6 bases clipped from V and 0 bases from J, the junction kept 5 bases outside the gene matches. Looked up from germline, CDR1 is MDHEN and CDR2 is SYDVKM. The CDR3 extends over 14 amino acids. This chain's CDR3 is CASSRGDSSYEQYF. For the CDR3, the DNA is TGTGCCAGCAGCAGAGGGGACAGCTCCTACGAGCAGTACTTC.

The chain employs TRBV5-1 and TRBJ1-1, with 7 bases identical to TRBD1. Germline CDR1 SGHRS, CDR2 YFSETQ. The CDR3 is 14 residues long. J gave up 5 bases and V 4 bases, and 8 bases lay outside the gene matches. The CDR3 nucleotides are TGCGCCAGCAGCCTTCGGGACAGCTTAACTGAAGCTTTCTTT. It encodes CASSLRDSLTEAFF.

In DNA, the CDR3 is TGTGCCAGCAGTGAAGTTAGGTCGACTAGCGTCCAGTTCTTC. Amino acid sequence: CASSEVRSTSVQFF. This chain joins TRBV6-1 and TRBJ2-1; 8 bases align to TRBD2. CDR1 is MNHNS, CDR2 SASEGT, per germline. V trimming: 1 base; J trimming: 13 bases; junction bases outside the gene matches: 9. The CDR3 spans 14 residues.

The rearrangement uses TRBV6-6 and TRBJ1-1, with D maybe TRBD1 (6 bases). The CDR3 contains 13 residues. Trimming removed 6 bases from V and 5 bases from J, with 13 bases in between. Per the germline V gene, CDR1 is MNHNY and CDR2 is SVGAGI (reference sequence). In DNA form, the CDR3 reads TGTGCCAGCAGACCCTCGACAGGTACTGAAGCTTTCTTT. Its translation is CASRPSTGTEAFF.

This chain links TRBV18 with TRBJ2-3, with 15 bases identical to TRBD2. Germline V gene lookup returns CDR1 KGHSH and CDR2 LQKENI. The CDR3 spans 18 residues. V gave up 3 bases and J gave up 6 bases; unmatched junction bases: 10. CDR3 loop: CASSPSGLAGGPTDTQYF. The DNA for the CDR3 is TGTGCCAGCTCACCGTCGGGACTAGCGGGGGGACCCACGGATACGCAGTATTTT.

The V call is TRBV5-4, the J call TRBJ1-6; D is ambiguous. The germline gives CDR1 SGHNT, CDR2 YYREEE (reference sequence). The CDR3 spans 13 residues. V lost 1 base and J lost 8, with 7 bases in between. In DNA, the CDR3 is TGTGCCAGCAGCTTGATCCAGGATTCACCCCTCCACTTT. It encodes CASSLIQDSPLHF.

The V and J genes are TRBV6-1 and TRBJ1-3, with a possible D match to TRBD1 (5 bases). CDR1 is MNHNS, CDR2 SASEGT, per germline. V lost 2 bases, J lost 7 bases, and 15 bases lay in between. The CDR3 consists of 15 residues. The CDR3 spells CASSELSQVLNTIYF. The CDR3 DNA follows: TGTGCCAGCAGTGAATTATCACAGGTTCTCAACACCATATATTTT.

The rearrangement links TRBV7-2 to TRBJ2-7, with 11 bases fitting TRBD2. This CDR3 has 15 residues. The trim removed 5 bases at V and 3 bases at J, leaving 6 bases unmatched. Per the germline V gene, CDR1 is SGHTA and CDR2 is FQGNSA. The CDR3 reads CASSRLAGSGYEQYF. The CDR3 region has the DNA TGTGCCAGCAGCAGACTAGCGGGGTCTGGCTACGAGCAGTACTTC.

The rearrangement uses TRBV5-1 and TRBJ2-7, with D maybe TRBD1 (5 bases). Germline values: CDR1 SGHRS, CDR2 YFSETQ. The CDR3 totals 15 residues. Between the trimmed V and J ends, which lost 6 bases and 6 bases, there was a span of 22 bases. The CDR3 DNA follows: TGCGCCAGCACCGACGGAAGGGGTGTCCTACTCGAGCAGTACTTC. It translates to CASTDGRGVLLEQYF.

This clone was counted between two and nine times. V and J are TRBV30 and TRBJ2-3, with D possibly matching TRBD2 (5 bases). CDR3 size: 15 residues. V was shortened by 1 base and J by 3 bases, with 14 bases between the two germline ends. The V gene's germline CDR1 is GTSNPN and CDR2 SVGIG (reference sequence). Written as DNA, the CDR3 is TGTGCCTGGAGTGGTAGCGCCTACGAAACAGATACGCAGTATTTT. It is translated as CAWSGSAYETDTQYF.

The chain has TRBV25-1 and TRBJ2-5; D remains unclear. The DNA end lines up better with TRBJ2-7; the J call may be wrong. The CDR3 length is 13 residues. CDR1 and CDR2 from the germline V gene are MGHDK and SYGVNS. CDR3 residues: CASSEPGPYEQYF. The CDR3 DNA reads as TGTGCCAGCAGTGAGCCGGGTCCCTACGAGCAGTACTTC.

This sequence joins TRBV9 and TRBJ2-3, with 13 nucleotides matching TRBD2. Germline values: CDR1 SGDLS, CDR2 YYNGEE. V was clipped by 1 base and J by 4 bases; unmatched bases: 6. CDR3 length: 17 residues. The CDR3 DNA follows: TGTGCCAGCAGCGTAAAACCGGGACTAGCGGGACCAGATACGCAGTATTTT. Protein: CASSVKPGLAGPDTQYF.

This sequence joins TRBV5-5 and TRBJ1-2, with D perhaps TRBD1 (6 bases). This CDR3 is built from 15 residues. The V gene's germline CDR1 is SGHKS and CDR2 YYEKEE (reference sequence). Trimming took off 4 bases at V and 3 bases at J, with 16 bases between the two ends. The chain's CDR3 is CASSKTPGQDYGYTF. CDR3 nucleotides: TGTGCCAGCAGCAAAACGCCGGGACAAGACTATGGCTACACCTTC.